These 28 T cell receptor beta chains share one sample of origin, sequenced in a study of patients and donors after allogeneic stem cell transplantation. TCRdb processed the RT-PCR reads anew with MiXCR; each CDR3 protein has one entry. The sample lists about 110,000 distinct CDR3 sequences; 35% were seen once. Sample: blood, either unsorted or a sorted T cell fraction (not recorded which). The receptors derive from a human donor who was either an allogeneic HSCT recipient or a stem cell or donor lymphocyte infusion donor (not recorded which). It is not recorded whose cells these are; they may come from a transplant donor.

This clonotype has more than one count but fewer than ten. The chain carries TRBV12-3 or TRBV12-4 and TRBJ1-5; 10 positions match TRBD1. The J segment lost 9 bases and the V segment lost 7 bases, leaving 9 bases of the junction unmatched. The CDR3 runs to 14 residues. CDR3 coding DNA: TGTGCCAGCACCACGGGACAGGGGTATGTGCCCCAGCATTTT. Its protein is CASTTGQGYVPQHF.

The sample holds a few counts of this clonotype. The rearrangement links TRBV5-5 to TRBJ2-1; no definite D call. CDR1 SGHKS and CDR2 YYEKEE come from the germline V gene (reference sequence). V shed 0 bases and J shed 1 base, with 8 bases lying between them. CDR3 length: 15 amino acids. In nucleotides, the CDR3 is TGTGCCAGCAGCTTGGGAGGTTTTTCCTACAATGAGCAGTTCTTC. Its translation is CASSLGGFSYNEQFF.

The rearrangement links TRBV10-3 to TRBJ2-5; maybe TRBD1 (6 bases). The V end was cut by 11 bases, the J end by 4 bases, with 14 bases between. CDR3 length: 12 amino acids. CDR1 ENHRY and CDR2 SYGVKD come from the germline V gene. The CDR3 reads CASGQLRETQYF. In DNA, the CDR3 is TGTGCCTCCGGACAGCTTCGAGAGACCCAGTACTTC.

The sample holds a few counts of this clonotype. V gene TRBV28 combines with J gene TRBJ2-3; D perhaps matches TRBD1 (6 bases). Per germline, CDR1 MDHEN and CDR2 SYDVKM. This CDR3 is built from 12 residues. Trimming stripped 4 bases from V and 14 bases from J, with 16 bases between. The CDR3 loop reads CASSSQDSMWYF. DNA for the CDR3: TGTGCCAGCAGTTCCCAGGACAGTATGTGGTATTTT.

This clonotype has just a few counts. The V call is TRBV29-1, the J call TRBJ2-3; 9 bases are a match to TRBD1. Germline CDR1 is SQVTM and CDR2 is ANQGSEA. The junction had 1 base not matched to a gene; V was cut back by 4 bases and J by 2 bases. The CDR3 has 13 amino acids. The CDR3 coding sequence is TGCAGCGTTGGGACAGGGGTCACAGATACGCAGTATTTT. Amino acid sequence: CSVGTGVTDTQYF.

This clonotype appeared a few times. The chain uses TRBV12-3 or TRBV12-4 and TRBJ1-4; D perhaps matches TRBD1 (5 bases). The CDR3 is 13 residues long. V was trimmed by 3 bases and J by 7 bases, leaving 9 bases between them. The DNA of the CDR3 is TGTGCCAGCAGTTTGGTTGACAGTGAAAAACTGTTTTTT. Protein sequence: CASSLVDSEKLFF.

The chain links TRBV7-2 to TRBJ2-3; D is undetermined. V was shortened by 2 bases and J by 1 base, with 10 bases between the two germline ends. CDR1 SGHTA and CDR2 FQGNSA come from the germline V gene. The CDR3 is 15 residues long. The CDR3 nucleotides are TGTGCCAGCAGCTTACTCGGATGGGGCACAGATACGCAGTATTTT. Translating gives CASSLLGWGTDTQYF.

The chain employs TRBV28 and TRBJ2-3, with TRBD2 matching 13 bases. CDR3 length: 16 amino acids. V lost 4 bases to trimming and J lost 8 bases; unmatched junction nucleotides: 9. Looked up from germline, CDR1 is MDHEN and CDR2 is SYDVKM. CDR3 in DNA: TGTGCCAGCAGTTCTGAAGGACTAGCGGGAGTTGTTACGCAGTATTTT. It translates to CASSSEGLAGVVTQYF.

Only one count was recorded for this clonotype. The CDR3 loop reads CAISDGAGPYNEQFF. In DNA, the CDR3 is TGTGCCATCAGTGACGGGGCAGGACCATACAATGAGCAGTTCTTC. The chain recombines TRBV10-3 with TRBJ2-1; the D call may be TRBD1 or TRBD2 (5 bases each). V lost 3 bases to trimming and J lost 4 bases, with 13 bases between them. The germline CDR1 and CDR2 sequences are ENHRY and SYGVKD. The CDR3 runs 15 residues.

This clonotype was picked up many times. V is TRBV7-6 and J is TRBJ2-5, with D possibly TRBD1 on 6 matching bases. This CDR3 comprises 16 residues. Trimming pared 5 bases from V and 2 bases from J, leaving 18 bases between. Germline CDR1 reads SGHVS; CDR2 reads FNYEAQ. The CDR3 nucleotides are TGTGCCAGCAGCACTAGACCCCAGGGGATTCAAGAGACCCAGTACTTC. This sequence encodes CASSTRPQGIQETQYF.

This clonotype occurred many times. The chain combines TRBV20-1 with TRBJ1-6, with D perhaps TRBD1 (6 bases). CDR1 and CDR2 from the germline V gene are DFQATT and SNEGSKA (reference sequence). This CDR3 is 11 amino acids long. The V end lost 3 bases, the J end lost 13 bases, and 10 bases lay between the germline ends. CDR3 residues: CSARATGPLHF. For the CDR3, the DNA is TGCAGTGCTAGGGCGACAGGTCCCCTCCACTTT.

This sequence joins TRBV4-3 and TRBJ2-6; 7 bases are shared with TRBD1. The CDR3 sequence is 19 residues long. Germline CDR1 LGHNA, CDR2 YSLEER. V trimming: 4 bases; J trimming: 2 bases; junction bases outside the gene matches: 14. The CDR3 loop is CASSPFHRQGIAGANVLTF. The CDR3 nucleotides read TGCGCCAGCAGCCCATTCCACCGACAGGGAATAGCTGGGGCCAACGTCCTGACTTTC.

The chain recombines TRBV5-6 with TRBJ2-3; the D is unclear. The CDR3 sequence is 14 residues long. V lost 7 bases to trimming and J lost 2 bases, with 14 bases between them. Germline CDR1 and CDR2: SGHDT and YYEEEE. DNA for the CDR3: TGTGCCAGCCAGAGATCCTCGATCACAGATACGCAGTATTTT. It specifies CASQRSSITDTQYF.

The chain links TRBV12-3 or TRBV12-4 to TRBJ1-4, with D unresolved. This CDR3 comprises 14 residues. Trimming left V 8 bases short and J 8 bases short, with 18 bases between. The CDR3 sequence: CASSPRRGGEKLFF. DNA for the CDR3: TGTGCCAGCTCCCCCCGACGGGGAGGCGAAAAACTGTTTTTT.

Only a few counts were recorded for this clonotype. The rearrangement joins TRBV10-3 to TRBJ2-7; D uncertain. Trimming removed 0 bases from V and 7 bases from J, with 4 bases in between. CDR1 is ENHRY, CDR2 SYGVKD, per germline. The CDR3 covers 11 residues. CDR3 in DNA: TGTGCCATCAGTGAGTCGGGGGAGCAGTACTTC. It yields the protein CAISESGEQYF.

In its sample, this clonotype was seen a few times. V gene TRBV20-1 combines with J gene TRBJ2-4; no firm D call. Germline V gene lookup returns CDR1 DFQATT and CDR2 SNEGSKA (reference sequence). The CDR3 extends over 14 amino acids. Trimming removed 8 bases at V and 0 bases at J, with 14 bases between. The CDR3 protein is CSTYASGAKNIQYF. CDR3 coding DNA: TGCAGTACCTACGCTTCAGGAGCCAAAAACATTCAGTACTTC.

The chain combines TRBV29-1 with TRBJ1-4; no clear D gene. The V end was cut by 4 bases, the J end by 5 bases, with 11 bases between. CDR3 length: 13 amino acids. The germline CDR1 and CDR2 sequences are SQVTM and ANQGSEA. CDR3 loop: CSVAPGGNEKLFF. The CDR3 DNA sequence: TGCAGCGTTGCCCCGGGTGGCAATGAAAAACTGTTTTTT.

The CDR3 sequence: CASSLQGGNQPQHF. CDR3 DNA: TGCGCCAGCAGCTTACAGGGAGGGAATCAGCCCCAGCATTTT. The chain has TRBV5-1 and TRBJ1-5, with a tentative D call TRBD1 (6 bases). CDR1 and CDR2 (germline): SGHRS, YFSETQ. The CDR3 sequence is 14 residues long. Trimming took off 2 bases at V and 4 bases at J, with 10 bases between the two ends.

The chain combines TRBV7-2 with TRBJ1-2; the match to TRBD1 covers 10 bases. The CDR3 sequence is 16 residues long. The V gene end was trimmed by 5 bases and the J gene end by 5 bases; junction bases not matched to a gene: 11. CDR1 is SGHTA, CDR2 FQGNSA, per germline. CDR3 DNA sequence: TGTGCCAGCAGCCCCGACCGGGACAGGGGTTCGTATGGCTACACCTTC. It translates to CASSPDRDRGSYGYTF.

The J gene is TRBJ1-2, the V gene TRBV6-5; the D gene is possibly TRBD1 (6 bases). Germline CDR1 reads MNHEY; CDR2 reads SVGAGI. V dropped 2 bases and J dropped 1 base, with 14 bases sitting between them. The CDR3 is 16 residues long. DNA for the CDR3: TGTGCCAGCAGTTACGGAGGGGGTAACTATAACTATGGCTACACCTTC. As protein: CASSYGGGNYNYGYTF.

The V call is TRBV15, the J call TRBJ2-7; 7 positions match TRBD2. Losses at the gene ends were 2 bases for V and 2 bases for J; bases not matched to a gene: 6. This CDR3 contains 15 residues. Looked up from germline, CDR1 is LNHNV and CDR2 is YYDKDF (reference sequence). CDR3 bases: TGTGCCACCAGCAGAATTAGCGGGCGCACCTACGAGCAGTACTTC. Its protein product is CATSRISGRTYEQYF.

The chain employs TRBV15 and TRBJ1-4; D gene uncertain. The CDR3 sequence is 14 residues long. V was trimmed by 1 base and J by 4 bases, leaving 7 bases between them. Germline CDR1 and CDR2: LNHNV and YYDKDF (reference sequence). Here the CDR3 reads CATSRGRDNEKLFF. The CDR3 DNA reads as TGTGCCACCAGCAGAGGCCGGGATAATGAAAAACTGTTTTTT.

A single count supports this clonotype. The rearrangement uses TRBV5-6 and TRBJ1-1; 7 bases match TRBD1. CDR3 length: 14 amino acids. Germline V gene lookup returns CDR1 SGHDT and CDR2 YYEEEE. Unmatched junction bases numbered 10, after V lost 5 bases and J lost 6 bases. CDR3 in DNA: TGTGCCAGCAGTCAAGCACAGGGGTATCCTGAAGCTTTCTTT. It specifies CASSQAQGYPEAFF. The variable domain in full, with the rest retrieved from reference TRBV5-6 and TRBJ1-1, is DAGVTQSPTHLIKTRGQQVTLRCSPKSGHDTVSWYQQALGQGPQFIFQYYEEEERQRGNFPDRFSGHQFPNYSSELNVNALLLGDSALYLCASSQAQGYPEAFFGQGTRLTVV.

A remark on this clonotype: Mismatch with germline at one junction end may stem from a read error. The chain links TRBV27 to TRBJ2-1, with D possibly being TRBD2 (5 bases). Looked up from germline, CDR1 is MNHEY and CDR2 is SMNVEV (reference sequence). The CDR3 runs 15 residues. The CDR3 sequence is CASSFEDGNYNEQFF. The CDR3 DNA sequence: TGTGCCAGCAGTTTCGAAGACGGGAACTACAATGAACAGTTCTTC.

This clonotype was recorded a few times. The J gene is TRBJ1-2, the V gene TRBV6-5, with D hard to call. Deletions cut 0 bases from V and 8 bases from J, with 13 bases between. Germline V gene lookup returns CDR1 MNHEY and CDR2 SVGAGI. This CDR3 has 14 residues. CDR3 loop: CASSYSGGREGYTF. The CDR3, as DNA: TGTGCCAGCAGTTACTCCGGCGGGCGAGAAGGCTACACCTTC.

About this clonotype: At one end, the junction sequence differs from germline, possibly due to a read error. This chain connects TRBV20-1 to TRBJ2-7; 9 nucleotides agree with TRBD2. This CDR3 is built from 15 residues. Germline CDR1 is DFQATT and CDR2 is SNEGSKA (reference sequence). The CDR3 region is CSARNPSGIKDEQYF. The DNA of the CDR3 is TGCAGCGCTAGAAATCCTAGCGGGATTAAGGACGAGCAGTACTTC.

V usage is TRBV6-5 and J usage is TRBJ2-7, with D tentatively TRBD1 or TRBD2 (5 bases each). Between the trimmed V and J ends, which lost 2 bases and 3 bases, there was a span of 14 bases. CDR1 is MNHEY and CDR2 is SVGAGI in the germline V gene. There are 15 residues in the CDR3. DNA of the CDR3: TGTGCCAGCAGTTACAGGGCCGGGGCGAACTACGAGCAGTACTTC. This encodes CASSYRAGANYEQYF.

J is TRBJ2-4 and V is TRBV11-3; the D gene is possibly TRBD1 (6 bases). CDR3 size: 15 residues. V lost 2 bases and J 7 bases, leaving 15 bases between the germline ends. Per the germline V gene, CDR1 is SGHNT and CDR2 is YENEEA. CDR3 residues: CASSLRVPRGNIQYF. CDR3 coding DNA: TGTGCCAGCAGCTTAAGGGTCCCTAGGGGGAACATTCAGTACTTC.